This T cell receptor beta chain stems from a study of T cell changes during pregnancy in multiple sclerosis (dated by TCRdb to between 2018 and 2020). Regarding the complete study: Changes in the T cell repertoire over the course of pregnancy were examined in this study in women with multiple sclerosis.

Libraries were constructed by the immunoSEQ multiplex PCR assay. TCRdb mirrors the immuneACCESS table, restricted to in-frame sequences. Some clones are absent from its copies; in checked studies, under half trace to an unresolved V gene, and the reason for the others is unknown. This sample holds some 63,000 clones; roughly 91% were observed only once. Of the sample, around 0.85% falls within the top ten clones. Concerning this clone itself: It lacks a known antigen. No much larger clone exists at a distance of one base, and base qualities are not known.

From a lookup of the germline V gene (reference sequence), CDR1 and CDR2 are SGHNT and YYREEE. Relative to germline, V is 0 bases shorter and J is 2 bases shorter, with 9 bases between their ends. Counted from cysteine to phenylalanine, this CDR3 has 14 amino acids. The kept DNA is CDR3 alone, 42 bases in frame from the first base. Sequencing was performed on peripheral blood, taken before pregnancy. The TCR sequence derives from a female donor with multiple sclerosis, enrolled in a pregnancy study. The chain was built from TRBV5-4 and TRBJ2-7, with the D gene not confidently named. Here is the DNA: TGTGCCAGCAGCTTGGGAATAGCCCCCTACGAGCAGTACTTC. This sequence encodes CASSLGIAPYEQYF.